The 18 T cell receptor beta chains listed next were all sequenced from one sample in a study of response to subunit inactivated influenza vaccine. TCRdb recomputed calls from the RT-PCR reads with MiXCR, one row per CDR3 protein. The sample shows a few hundred thousand distinct CDR3 sequences, around 9.9% of them seen only once. This specimen consisted of PBMCs from blood, obtained 35 to 45 days after vaccination. Receptor source: a man in his fifties or sixties who received an inactivated influenza vaccine.

This clonotype was counted only a few times. V usage is TRBV30 and J usage is TRBJ1-6, with 7 bases identical to TRBD1. Germline loops: CDR1 GTSNPN, CDR2 SVGIG (reference sequence). The CDR3 totals 15 residues. The V segment lost 3 bases and the J segment 7 bases; nucleotides outside the gene matches: 9. This chain's CDR3 is CAWRTARDRNSPLHF. The CDR3 DNA sequence: TGTGCCTGGAGGACCGCACGGGACAGAAATTCACCCCTCCACTTT.

This chain uses TRBV7-8 with TRBJ1-2, with TRBD1 matching over 9 bases. CDR1 and CDR2 (germline): SGHVS, FQNEAQ. V gave up 5 bases and J gave up 5 bases; unmatched junction bases: 6. CDR3 length: 14 amino acids. CDR3 DNA: TGTGCCAGCAGCCAAACCGGGACAGGGTATGGCTACACCTTC. The encoded protein is CASSQTGTGYGYTF.

This chain joins TRBV6-5 and TRBJ2-1; D is possibly TRBD1 (5 bases). This CDR3 contains 16 residues. Germline CDR1 and CDR2: MNHEY and SVGAGI. Trimming took 2 bases from V and 3 from J, leaving 14 bases between them. The CDR3 region is CASSYGAANVYNEQFF. DNA for the CDR3: TGTGCCAGCAGTTACGGGGCGGCCAACGTCTACAATGAGCAGTTCTTC.

This clonotype was seen only a few times. The V call is TRBV5-1, the J call TRBJ2-2, with TRBD1 matching over 7 bases. V shed 1 base, J shed 6 bases, and the junction held 6 bases outside the gene matches. Germline CDR1 reads SGHRS; CDR2 reads YFSETQ. This CDR3 is 15 amino acids long. CDR3 sequence: CASSLLQGIAGELFF. DNA for the CDR3: TGCGCCAGCAGCTTGCTACAGGGGATCGCCGGGGAGCTGTTTTTT.

This clonotype was seen a handful of times. The rearrangement uses TRBV9 and TRBJ2-7; D is uncertain. The V end lost 2 bases, the J end lost 2 bases, and 8 bases lay between the germline ends. The length of the CDR3 is 13 residues. CDR1 SGDLS and CDR2 YYNGEE come from the germline V gene. CDR3: CASSVDKTYEQYF. CDR3 DNA: TGTGCCAGCAGCGTCGACAAAACCTACGAGCAGTACTTC.

Ten or more counts support this clonotype. The genes are TRBV5-1 and TRBJ2-7; TRBD1 matches at 9 bases. In germline, CDR1 is SGHRS, CDR2 YFSETQ. Trimming removed 3 bases from V and 6 bases from J; junction bases left unmatched: 7. There are 14 residues in the CDR3. The CDR3 reads CASSSSGQGREQYF. In DNA, the CDR3 is TGCGCCAGCAGCTCGTCGGGACAGGGTCGCGAGCAGTACTTC.

This clonotype appeared many times. The rearrangement joins TRBV28 to TRBJ2-3; D gene ambiguous. The CDR3 runs 11 residues. The germline gives CDR1 MDHEN, CDR2 SYDVKM. Trimming shortened V by 7 bases and J by 1 base, and 3 bases separated the two germline ends. The CDR3 loop reads CASTGTDTQYF. The DNA of the CDR3 is TGTGCCAGCACGGGCACAGATACGCAGTATTTT.

The V call is TRBV2, the J call TRBJ1-2; D not certain. Germline loops: CDR1 SNHLY, CDR2 FYNNEI. This CDR3 has 14 residues. The V end lost 4 bases, the J end lost 5 bases, and 14 bases lay between the germline ends. CDR3 in amino acids: CASSADWATYGYTF. CDR3 nucleotides: TGTGCCAGCAGTGCTGATTGGGCGACGTATGGCTACACCTTC.

The chain recombines TRBV7-9 with TRBJ2-5; 8 positions agree with TRBD2. Germline loops: CDR1 SEHNR, CDR2 FQNEAQ (reference sequence). The CDR3 is 14 residues long. Trimming cost V 5 bases and J 5 bases; bases outside gene matches: 7. The CDR3: CASSTRGGLETQYF. CDR3 bases: TGTGCCAGCAGCACACGGGGGGGCCTTGAGACCCAGTACTTC.

This clonotype appeared many times. This chain's CDR3 is CAISESTGLGYTF. CDR3 nucleotides: TGTGCCATCAGTGAGTCTACAGGGCTAGGCTACACCTTC. V is TRBV10-3 and J is TRBJ1-2, with D possibly being TRBD1 (6 bases). Trimming removed 0 bases from V and 8 bases from J, with 10 bases in between. Germline CDR1 is ENHRY and CDR2 is SYGVKD. CDR3 length: 13 residues.

Remarks on this clonotype: The junction departs from germline at one end; a sequencing error may be responsible. The rearrangement joins TRBV7-9 to TRBJ2-1; 9 bases align to TRBD2. From germline, CDR1 is SEHNR and CDR2 FQNEAQ (reference sequence). The CDR3 is 15 residues long. CDR3 sequence (DNA): TGTGCCAGCGGCTTAGCTAGCGGGAAGACCAATGAGCAGTTCTTC. Amino acid sequence: CASGLASGKTNEQFF.

This clonotype was detected only once. As DNA, the CDR3 is TGTGCCAGTAGTCCGAACAGGGGAGAGACCCAGTACTTC. Translation: CASSPNRGETQYF. This chain connects TRBV19 to TRBJ2-5; 7 bases line up with TRBD1. This CDR3 spans 13 amino acids. With 5 bases clipped from V and 4 bases from J, the junction kept 4 bases outside the gene matches. Per the germline V gene, CDR1 is LNHDA and CDR2 is SQIVND (reference sequence).

The gene calls are TRBV9 and TRBJ2-1, with TRBD2 matching over 14 bases. The CDR3 has 15 residues. V lost 3 bases and J lost 9; bases outside the gene matches: 5. Germline V gene lookup returns CDR1 SGDLS and CDR2 YYNGEE. The CDR3 sequence is CASSASGTSGSEQFF. The CDR3 DNA reads TGTGCCAGCAGCGCATCCGGGACTAGCGGGAGTGAGCAGTTCTTC.

This sequence joins TRBV7-2 and TRBJ2-3; weak D call: TRBD2 (6 bases). There are 14 residues in the CDR3. Trimming shortened V by 5 bases and J by 2 bases, and 11 bases separated the two germline ends. Per the germline V gene, CDR1 is SGHTA and CDR2 is FQGNSA. The CDR3: CASSRDFSTDTQYF. The CDR3 DNA is TGTGCCAGCAGCCGGGACTTCTCCACAGATACGCAGTATTTT.

This clonotype was picked up a small number of times. The chain employs TRBV30 and TRBJ2-2; 7 bases agree with TRBD1. With 4 bases clipped from V and 4 bases from J, the junction kept 3 bases outside the gene matches. The CDR3 is 13 residues long. In germline, CDR1 is GTSNPN, CDR2 SVGIG (reference sequence). The CDR3 coding sequence is TGTGCCTGGAATCGACAGGGCACCGGGGAGCTGTTTTTT. Translated, it gives CAWNRQGTGELFF.

This clonotype came up a few times. The J gene is TRBJ2-3, the V gene TRBV6-1; TRBD2 agrees at 8 bases. The CDR3 has 18 amino acids. Germline CDR1 MNHNS, CDR2 SASEGT. V gave up 5 bases and J gave up 2 bases; unmatched junction bases: 15. DNA for the CDR3: TGTGCCAGCAGTCCATATTTGGTCAGCGGGAGAAACACAGATACGCAGTATTTT. Its protein product is CASSPYLVSGRNTDTQYF.

This clonotype was seen at least ten times. The V and J genes are TRBV7-8 and TRBJ2-7; TRBD1 agrees at 7 bases. The CDR3 sequence is 16 residues long. Germline CDR1 reads SGHVS; CDR2 reads FQNEAQ. Germline trimming cut 5 bases from V and 0 bases from J; bases unmatched to any gene: 10. The CDR3, as DNA: TGTGCCAGCAGCCAAATTTCAGGGGGAGCCTCCTACGAGCAGTACTTC. Its protein is CASSQISGGASYEQYF.

The gene calls are TRBV6-2 or TRBV6-3 and TRBJ1-5; no firm D call. Germline V gives CDR1 MNHEY, CDR2 SVGEGT. This CDR3 comprises 14 residues. Between the trimmed V and J ends, which lost 1 base and 4 bases, there was a span of 8 bases. DNA for the CDR3: TGTGCCAGCAGTTACTGGCGGAAGAATCAGCCCCAGCATTTT. Residues: CASSYWRKNQPQHF.